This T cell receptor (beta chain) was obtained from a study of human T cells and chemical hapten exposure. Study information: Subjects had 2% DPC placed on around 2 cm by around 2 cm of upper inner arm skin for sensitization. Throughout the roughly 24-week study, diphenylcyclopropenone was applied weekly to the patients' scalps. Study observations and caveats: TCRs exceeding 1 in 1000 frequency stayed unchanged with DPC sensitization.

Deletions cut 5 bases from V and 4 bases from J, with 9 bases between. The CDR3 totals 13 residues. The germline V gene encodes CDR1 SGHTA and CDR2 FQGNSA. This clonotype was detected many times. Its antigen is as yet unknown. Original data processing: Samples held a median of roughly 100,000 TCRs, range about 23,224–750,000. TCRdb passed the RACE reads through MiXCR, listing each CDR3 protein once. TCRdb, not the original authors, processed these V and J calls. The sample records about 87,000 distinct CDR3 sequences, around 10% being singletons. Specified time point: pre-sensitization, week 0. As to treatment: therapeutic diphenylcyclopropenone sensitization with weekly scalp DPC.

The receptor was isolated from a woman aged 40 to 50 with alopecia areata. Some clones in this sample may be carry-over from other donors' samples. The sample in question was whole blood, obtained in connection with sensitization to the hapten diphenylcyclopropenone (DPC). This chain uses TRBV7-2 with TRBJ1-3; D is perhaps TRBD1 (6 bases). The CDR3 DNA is TGTGCCAGCAGCACCGGACAGGGAAACACCATATATTTT. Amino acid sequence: CASSTGQGNTIYF.